The clone carrying this T cell receptor (beta chain) has just a few counts. The sample comes from a study of identical twins. The germline gives CDR1 SGHAT, CDR2 FQNNGV. There are 17 residues in the CDR3. From the 5' RACE reads, TCRdb called clonotypes with MiXCR, one entry per CDR3 protein. This table has roughly 1,500,000 distinct CDR3 sequences, under 35% appearing once. The receptor comes from a newborn girl in good health. J is TRBJ2-5 and V is TRBV11-2; unclear D gene. The closer fit of TRBJ2-7 to the DNA end suggests the J call may be wrong. Sequencing was carried out using cord blood. The chain's CDR3 is CASSLGTLRDQTYEQYF. Here the CDR3 DNA reads TGTGCCAGCAGCTTAGGAACCCTGCGTGACCAGACATACGAGCAGTACTTC.